This T cell receptor (beta chain) is drawn from a study of cytomegalovirus exposure and HLA in healthy donors. Overall study results and limits: Associated with cytomegalovirus, according to the listing, were about 160 TCR beta chains. In a later analysis, CMV-associated beta chains were mostly HLA-associated, it appeared. Productive rates of about 90% or about 30% were seen for most TCR beta V segments in an earlier analysis.

With 60 Vbeta and 13 Jbeta primers, the PCR was carried out. As processed by the authors: It was a later analysis that counted about 80 million unique TCR beta chains, of which some 12 million were shared. Using immunoSEQ multiplex PCR, the repertoire was profiled, and TCRdb retains in-frame clones only, with some absent. That table furnishes V, J and clone size, whereas the DNA furnished D and trimming. The sample gives roughly 200,000 clones, roughly 87% of which show up once; around 1% is in the top ten. The CDR3 consists of 16 residues. In germline, CDR1 is MNHNS, CDR2 SASEGT. Notes on this clone: No antigen is known for it. The junction and the germline gene differ at one end; a read error may be behind it.

The chain is built from TRBV6-1 and TRBJ2-7; TRBD2 aligns across 7 bases. This clonotype originated in a boy aged 2-15 years in good health and CMV-seronegative. The sequenced sample consisted of PBMCs. This CDR3 reads CASNENSAGSSYEQYF. The CDR3 DNA is TGTGCCAGCAATGAAAATTCAGCGGGAAGCTCCTACGAGCAGTACTTC.